The 19 T cell receptor beta chains below all came from one sample that was sequenced in a study of blood T cell repertoires in COVID-19. Clones were read by immunoSEQ multiplex PCR, and TCRdb kept only the in-frame ones, dropping some. The data hold a few hundred thousand clones, with approximately 85% observed a single time. Sequenced input: PBMCs or T cells enriched from blood (not recorded which). The receptors shown here come from a woman in her forties or fifties who had recovered from COVID-19.

The rearrangement links TRBV2 to TRBJ2-7, with TRBD1 matching 9 bases. After removal of 6 bases from V and 6 bases from J, the junction contained 9 bases not matched to a gene. The germline V gene encodes CDR1 SNHLY and CDR2 FYNNEI. This CDR3 region has 14 residues. CDR3 protein: CASSGGQGPLEQYF. The DNA for the CDR3 is TGTGCCAGCAGCGGGGGACAGGGCCCTCTCGAGCAGTACTTC.

A single count supports this clone. This chain connects TRBV6-5 to TRBJ2-2; 7 bases are a match to TRBD2. After removal of 8 bases from V and 3 bases from J, the junction contained 6 bases not matched to a gene. From germline, CDR1 is MNHEY and CDR2 SVGAGI. This CDR3 is 14 amino acids long. This CDR3 is CASGRAWDTGELFF. CDR3 nucleotides: TGTGCCAGCGGGAGGGCATGGGACACCGGGGAGCTGTTTTTT.

This clone showed up just once. The genes are TRBV10-2 and TRBJ2-1; D uncertain. The CDR3 loop spans 13 amino acids. V was clipped by 2 bases and J by 5 bases, with 7 bases between them. Germline V gives CDR1 WSHSY, CDR2 SAAADI. The CDR3 nucleotides read TGCGCCAGCAGTGAGACACCCAACAATGAGCAGTTCTTC. Translating it yields CASSETPNNEQFF.

V usage is TRBV2 and J usage is TRBJ2-1; tentatively, D is TRBD2 (6 bases). The germline V gene encodes CDR1 SNHLY and CDR2 FYNNEI. The CDR3 length is 18 residues. V lost 6 bases and J lost 0, with 21 bases in between. In DNA form, the CDR3 reads TGTGCCAGCAGGGGGGGAGGTCTTGTATCCTACTCCTACAATGAGCAGTTCTTC. It yields the protein CASRGGGLVSYSYNEQFF.

This chain links TRBV7-2 with TRBJ1-6; maybe TRBD1 (5 bases). The length of the CDR3 is 15 residues. With 3 bases removed from V and 9 bases from J, the gap between germline ends came to 15 bases. CDR1 is SGHTA, CDR2 FQGNSA, per germline. The CDR3 spells CASSFDSSRISPLHF. CDR3 DNA sequence: TGTGCCAGCAGCTTCGACAGTAGCCGAATTTCACCCCTCCACTTT.

The chain is built from TRBV2 and TRBJ2-7, with no clear D. Trimming cost V 4 bases and J 1 base, with 5 bases left between them. Looked up from germline, CDR1 is SNHLY and CDR2 is FYNNEI. The CDR3 spans 12 residues. The CDR3 is CASSALSYEQYF. CDR3 nucleotide sequence: TGTGCCAGCAGTGCCCTTTCCTACGAGCAGTACTTC. Using reference TRBV2 and TRBJ2-7 for the parts outside the CDR3, the full variable domain is EPEVTQTPSHQVTQMGQEVILRCVPISNHLYFYWYRQILGQKVEFLVSFYNNEISEKSEIFDDQFSVERPDGSNFTLKIRSTKLEDSAMYFCASSALSYEQYFGPGTRLTVT.

V gene TRBV5-1 combines with J gene TRBJ2-7; TRBD1 aligns across 9 bases. J was trimmed by 6 bases and V by 4 bases; bases with no gene match: 11. The CDR3 spans 15 residues. The germline V gene encodes CDR1 SGHRS and CDR2 YFSETQ. CDR3 protein: CASSPGQGSRPEQYF. The DNA of the CDR3 is TGCGCCAGCAGCCCAGGACAGGGGTCCAGGCCCGAGCAGTACTTC.

This chain joins TRBV27 and TRBJ1-6; D is unclear. With 5 bases removed from V and 7 bases from J, the gap between germline ends came to 15 bases. CDR3 length: 15 residues. The V gene's germline CDR1 is MNHEY and CDR2 SMNVEV (reference sequence). The CDR3 DNA sequence: TGTGCCAGCAGTCCCGGGAGAGCTTGGAATTCACCCCTCCACTTT. It specifies CASSPGRAWNSPLHF.

The chain couples TRBV6-5 to TRBJ1-2, with D uncertain. Germline assignment: CDR1 MNHEY and CDR2 SVGAGI. The CDR3 sequence is 15 residues long. The V gene lost 4 bases and the J gene lost 5 bases, with 17 bases spanning the gap. The DNA for the CDR3 is TGTGCCAGCAGTTCCCCCCGCGACGGGGATTATGGCTACACCTTC. Amino acids: CASSSPRDGDYGYTF.

The V and J genes are TRBV7-8 and TRBJ2-5; 9 bases fit TRBD1. CDR1 and CDR2 from the germline V gene are SGHVS and FQNEAQ. V lost 4 bases, J lost 4 bases, and 10 bases stayed unmatched. The CDR3 covers 16 residues. The CDR3 nucleotides are TGTGCCAGCAGCTACGGGACAGGGCGGAAAGGAGAGACCCAGTACTTC. Its translation is CASSYGTGRKGETQYF.

The CDR3 DNA follows: TGTGCCTGGTCGGTAGCCTTGTACTACGAGCAGTACTTC. It translates to CAWSVALYYEQYF. The V and J genes are TRBV30 and TRBJ2-7; D uncertain. The CDR3 has 13 amino acids. Germline V gives CDR1 GTSNPN, CDR2 SVGIG (reference sequence). Trimming cost V 5 bases and J 3 bases, with 14 bases left between them.

V usage is TRBV7-9 and J usage is TRBJ1-2; the D gene is possibly TRBD1 (5 bases). The germline CDR1 and CDR2 sequences are SEHNR and FQNEAQ (reference sequence). This CDR3 spans 14 amino acids. V shed 3 bases and J shed 4 bases, with 12 bases lying between them. Here the CDR3 reads CASSLEGLSYGYTF. The DNA of the CDR3 is TGTGCCAGCAGCTTGGAGGGGCTGAGCTATGGCTACACCTTC.

The chain joins TRBV9 to TRBJ1-1; no clear D gene. Germline-derived CDR1 and CDR2 are SGDLS and YYNGEE. This CDR3 has 13 residues. The V gene lost 0 bases and the J gene lost 3 bases, with 6 bases spanning the gap. This chain's CDR3 is CASSVDIYTEAFF. The CDR3, as DNA: TGTGCCAGCAGCGTAGACATATACACTGAAGCTTTCTTT.

The CDR3 is CASSLRTGEYEQYF. As DNA, the CDR3 is TGTGCCAGCAGCCTTCGGACAGGGGAGTATGAGCAGTACTTC. The chain joins TRBV5-7 to TRBJ2-7; TRBD1 agrees at 9 bases. TRBV5-7 is assigned to the ORF class and has an uncertain function. CDR3 size: 14 residues. V gave up 4 bases and J gave up 7 bases; unmatched junction bases: 9.

This chain connects TRBV27 to TRBJ1-2, with 9 bases lining up with TRBD1. V dropped 4 bases and J dropped 6; count of bases not matched to a gene: 9. The CDR3 sequence is 15 residues long. The germline V gene has CDR1 MNHEY and CDR2 SMNVEV (reference sequence). CDR3 coding DNA: TGTGCCAGCAGTTCCCCGGGACAGGGTTTCGATGGCTACACCTTC. Translation: CASSSPGQGFDGYTF.

This clone has a single count. The V gene is TRBV30, the J gene TRBJ1-5; 7 nucleotides match TRBD1. CDR1 is GTSNPN and CDR2 is SVGIG in the germline V gene (reference sequence). Unmatched junction bases numbered 6, after V lost 4 bases and J lost 0 bases. The CDR3 totals 15 residues. Here the CDR3 reads CAWTRTGDSNQPQHF. CDR3 bases: TGTGCCTGGACCCGGACAGGAGATAGCAATCAGCCCCAGCATTTT.

Turning to this clone: The junction departs from germline at one end; a sequencing error may be responsible. The V gene is TRBV24-1, the J gene TRBJ2-3; D perhaps matches TRBD1 (6 bases). The CDR3 runs to 14 residues. Per the germline V gene, CDR1 is KGHDR and CDR2 is SFDVKD. Here the CDR3 reads CATGEGHRTDTQYF. In nucleotides, the CDR3 is TGTGCCACCGGTGAGGGACATCGCACAGATACGCAGTATTTT.

The J gene is TRBJ1-6, the V gene TRBV3-1 (or the pseudogene TRBV3-2); D gene unclear. Per the germline V gene, CDR1 is LGHDT and CDR2 is YNNKEL (reference sequence). The V end lost 1 base, the J end lost 7 bases, and 23 bases lay between the germline ends. The length of the CDR3 is 19 residues. CDR3 protein: CASSQGVQMSHAMNSPLHF. CDR3 bases: TGTGCCAGCAGCCAAGGGGTACAGATGTCCCACGCGATGAATTCACCCCTCCACTTT.

The chain combines TRBV14 with TRBJ2-7; TRBD2 matches 7 bases. This CDR3 spans 15 amino acids. Germline V CDR1 and CDR2: SGHDN, FVKESK. After removal of 1 base from V and 2 bases from J, the junction contained 5 bases not matched to a gene. CDR3 coding DNA: TGTGCCAGCAGCCAAGCTTACGGGAGGACCTACGAGCAGTACTTC. Translating gives CASSQAYGRTYEQYF.